This TCR beta chain came from a study of T cell responses to AZD1222 COVID-19 vaccine. Study observations and caveats: Females outnumbered males among donors, who were mostly white British; clonal diversity was possibly underestimated. Only a handful of AZD1222 recipients were seropositive at baseline. Two AZD1222 administrations were followed by greater Spike-specific TCR breadth and depth.

The method was immunoSEQ multiplex PCR; TCRdb's version includes in-frame clones alone and lacks a portion of them. Among 250,000 to 300,000 clones listed, 94% were seen once. Second-dose schedules of about 4 or about 12 weeks were combined. As for this clone: The antigen is unknown.

This CDR3 is 14 amino acids long. The V segment lost 5 bases and the J segment 7 bases; nucleotides outside the gene matches: 9. Germline loops: CDR1 SNHLY, CDR2 FYNNEI. The starting material was peripheral blood, obtained 28 days after the second AZD1222 dose. V is TRBV2 and J is TRBJ1-1; 8 bases are shared with TRBD1. This TCR derives from an adult who received the AZD1222 COVID-19 vaccine. CDR3 protein: CASSLLGQGDEAFF. The CDR3 nucleotides are TGTGCCAGCAGTCTCCTCGGACAGGGAGATGAAGCTTTCTTT.